Below, 21 T cell receptor beta chains from the same sample are listed, as sequenced in a study of regulatory T cells in long-lasting Graves disease. Sample time point: newly diagnosed GD, antithyroid drugs for less than 3 months. With RNA extracted from PBMCs as input, the TCR library was made. Building the TCR beta libraries relied on iRepertoire HTBI primers, and CDR3 regions underwent Arm-PCR. TCRdb ran MiXCR on the multiplex PCR reads and lists one entry per CDR3 protein. The sample contains about 540,000 distinct CDR3 sequences, around an eighth of which appear only once. The same data also contributed to another study, on T cells in Graves' hyperthyroidism and ophthalmopathy.

The sample here was peripheral blood mononuclear cells (PBMCs), taken at new diagnosis, from a patient treated with antithyroid drugs. The receptors stem from a man in his thirties or forties with Graves disease.

This chain links TRBV7-9 with TRBJ1-2; 7 nucleotides match TRBD1. CDR3 length equals 14 residues. Germline V gene data show CDR1 as SEHNR and CDR2 as FQNEAQ (reference sequence). V shed 6 bases and J 5 bases; nucleotides not matched to a gene: 9. CDR3 sequence (DNA): TGTGCCAGCAGTACCTACAGGGGTCGGTATGGCTACACCTTC. Translated, it gives CASSTYRGRYGYTF.

The chain is built from TRBV3-1 and TRBJ2-2, with unresolved D. The CDR3 contains 14 residues. The germline gives CDR1 LGHDT, CDR2 YNNKEL (reference sequence). The V end was cut by 0 bases, the J end by 6 bases, with 8 bases between. The CDR3 sequence: CASSQEEYAGELFF. CDR3 nucleotide sequence: TGTGCCAGCAGCCAAGAGGAGTATGCCGGGGAGCTGTTTTTT.

This clonotype was recorded at least ten times. V and J are TRBV28 and TRBJ1-2, with a tentative D call TRBD1 (5 bases). The CDR3 sequence is 12 residues long. Trimming pared 11 bases from V and 2 bases from J, leaving 12 bases between. In germline, CDR1 is MDHEN, CDR2 SYDVKM. This CDR3 reads CALKEGNYGYTF. CDR3 sequence (DNA): TGTGCCCTTAAGGAGGGGAACTATGGCTACACCTTC.

This clonotype has ten or more counts. The chain recombines TRBV10-2 with TRBJ1-4; D is unclear. Germline CDR1 reads WSHSY; CDR2 reads SAAADI. The CDR3 has 13 residues. Trimming removed 3 bases from V and 7 bases from J, with 9 bases in between. CDR3 residues: CASSEGEIEKLFF. CDR3 sequence (DNA): TGCGCCAGCAGTGAAGGCGAAATTGAAAAACTGTTTTTT.

In its sample, this clonotype was seen many times. The V and J genes are TRBV19 and TRBJ1-2; D call uncertain. The CDR3 length is 16 residues. V shed 0 bases and J shed 6 bases, with 17 bases lying between them. Germline loops: CDR1 LNHDA, CDR2 SQIVND (reference sequence). The CDR3 is CASSIDQRTPIDGYTF. CDR3 in DNA: TGTGCCAGTAGTATAGATCAGCGGACGCCAATCGATGGCTACACCTTC.

This chain connects TRBV29-1 to TRBJ2-5; D might be TRBD2 (6 bases). The germline V gene encodes CDR1 SQVTM and CDR2 ANQGSEA. V shed 6 bases and J shed 4 bases, with 15 bases lying between them. The CDR3 sequence is 13 residues long. This CDR3 is CSVSGTPGETQYF. CDR3 DNA: TGCAGCGTCTCCGGGACTCCGGGAGAGACCCAGTACTTC.

This clonotype was counted ten times or more. The genes are TRBV7-9 and TRBJ2-7; TRBD2 matches at 9 bases. Losses at the gene ends were 8 bases for V and 4 bases for J; bases not matched to a gene: 12. CDR1 and CDR2 (germline): SEHNR, FQNEAQ (reference sequence). The length of the CDR3 is 15 residues. The DNA for the CDR3 is TGTGCCAGCGCCCCAGGGCCTAGCGGGGCTTACGAGCAGTACTTC. It translates to CASAPGPSGAYEQYF. Full variable domain (outside the CDR3, taken from reference TRBV7-9 and TRBJ2-7): DTGVSQNPRHKITKRGQNVTFRCDPISEHNRLYWYRQTLGQGPEFLTYFQNEAQLEKSRLLSDRFSAERPKGSFSTLEIQRTEQGDSAMYLCASAPGPSGAYEQYFGPGTRLTVT.

This clonotype was seen more than once but under ten times. The chain combines TRBV18 with TRBJ2-5; D may be TRBD1 or TRBD2 (5 bases each). This CDR3 comprises 15 residues. Trimming cost V 8 bases and J 2 bases, with 18 bases left between them. CDR1 is KGHSH, CDR2 LQKENI, per germline. This CDR3 reads CASTPGTKIQETQYF. In nucleotides, the CDR3 is TGTGCCAGCACCCCCGGGACGAAGATTCAAGAGACCCAGTACTTC.

The sample holds many counts of this clonotype. The chain has TRBV12-3 or TRBV12-4 and TRBJ1-1; tentative D call: TRBD1 (5 bases). Trimming left V 4 bases short and J 1 base short, with 10 bases between. This CDR3 spans 14 amino acids. The CDR3 DNA is TGTGCCAGCAGTTATGGACACCGGAACACTGAAGCTTTCTTT. Its protein product is CASSYGHRNTEAFF.

This clonotype was seen many times. The V call is TRBV6-1, the J call TRBJ1-1, with D perhaps matching TRBD1 (5 bases). CDR3 size: 12 residues. Germline CDR1 MNHNS, CDR2 SASEGT. V lost 6 bases and J lost 5, with 10 bases in between. The CDR3 here is CASSRDVTEAFF. The CDR3 nucleotides read TGTGCCAGCAGCCGGGACGTAACTGAAGCTTTCTTT.

About this clonotype itself: Being one base from a much bigger clone, this may be a read error. The chain couples TRBV6-2 or TRBV6-3 to TRBJ2-1; 7 nucleotides agree with TRBD2. V dropped 7 bases and J dropped 12; count of bases not matched to a gene: 15. The CDR3 extends over 14 amino acids. Germline V gene sequence: CDR1 MNHEY, CDR2 SVGEGT. As DNA, the CDR3 is TGTGCCAGCACACCGATGGCGGGAGCTACTGGGCAGTTCTTC. Protein product: CASTPMAGATGQFF.

This clonotype occurred many times. This sequence joins TRBV3-1 and TRBJ2-7; D uncertain. The CDR3 is made up of 12 amino acids. Germline CDR1 LGHDT, CDR2 YNNKEL (reference sequence). V was clipped by 6 bases and J by 6 bases, with 12 bases between them. The CDR3 reads CASSQTSGEQYF. The CDR3 nucleotides read TGTGCCAGCAGTCAGACGAGTGGCGAGCAGTACTTC.

About this clonotype: A far larger clone is only one base removed, so a read error is likely. This rearrangement joins TRBV12-3 or TRBV12-4 to TRBJ1-1; D is unresolved. This CDR3 is built from 14 residues. Between the trimmed V and J ends, which lost 5 bases and 4 bases, there was a span of 14 bases. This chain's CDR3 is CASSEGNMSTEAFF. The CDR3 DNA reads TGTGCCAGCAGTGAAGGGAACATGAGCACTGAAGCTTTCTTT.

For this clonotype: One junction end does not reproduce the germline sequence, and a read error may be involved. The chain joins TRBV7-2 to TRBJ2-7, with D unresolved. Germline CDR1 SGHTA, CDR2 FQGNSA. This CDR3 comprises 12 residues. CDR3 region: CASSFDQYERYF. The CDR3 nucleotides read TGTGCCAGCAGCTTCGATCAATACGAGCGGTACTTC.

This clonotype was seen at least ten times. The chain carries TRBV12-3 or TRBV12-4 and TRBJ1-2; D uncertain. V was clipped by 6 bases and J by 9 bases, with 17 bases between them. This CDR3 contains 13 residues. This CDR3 is CASSPHPDGSYTF. CDR3 bases: TGTGCCAGCAGCCCTCACCCGGACGGAAGCTACACCTTC.

This clonotype was detected a few times. The rearrangement uses TRBV18 and TRBJ2-2; 8 nucleotides line up with TRBD1. With V trimmed by 6 bases and J by 2 bases, 5 bases remained unmatched. The germline CDR1 and CDR2 sequences are KGHSH and LQKENI. The CDR3 totals 15 residues. In DNA form, the CDR3 reads TGTGCCAGCTCCCACGGACAGGGAAACACCGGGGAGCTGTTTTTT. Amino acid sequence: CASSHGQGNTGELFF.

This clonotype was counted only a few times. The chain couples TRBV25-1 to TRBJ1-4; 8 nucleotides line up with TRBD1. Trimming cost V 7 bases and J 5 bases; bases outside gene matches: 15. This CDR3 has 17 residues. From germline, CDR1 is MGHDK and CDR2 SYGVNS. CDR3 in amino acids: CASNGQGVKSANEKLFF. CDR3 DNA: TGTGCCAGCAATGGACAGGGTGTGAAATCCGCAAATGAAAAACTGTTTTTT. Filled out from reference TRBV25-1 and TRBJ1-4, the complete variable domain reads EADIYQTPRYLVIGTGKKITLECSQTMGHDKMYWYQQDPGMELHLIHYSYGVNSTEKGDLSSESTVSRIRTEHFPLTLESARPSHTSQYLCASNGQGVKSANEKLFFGSGTQLSVL.

The sample holds many counts of this clonotype. The chain carries TRBV7-8 and TRBJ1-1; possible D gene TRBD1, 6 bases. Germline loops: CDR1 SGHVS, CDR2 FQNEAQ. Trimming removed 5 bases from V and 1 base from J, with 14 bases in between. The CDR3 is 15 amino acids. The CDR3 is CASSPRTVPNTEAFF. CDR3 bases: TGTGCCAGCAGCCCGAGGACAGTTCCGAACACTGAAGCTTTCTTT.

This clonotype was seen many times. The chain employs TRBV27 and TRBJ2-7; D could derive from TRBD1 or TRBD2 (5 bases each). The V gene lost 3 bases and the J gene lost 4 bases, with 13 bases spanning the gap. Germline V gives CDR1 MNHEY, CDR2 SMNVEV (reference sequence). CDR3 size: 14 residues. In nucleotides, the CDR3 is TGTGCCAGCAGTTTCCGAGAGGGACCATACGAGCAGTACTTC. This sequence encodes CASSFREGPYEQYF.

The sample holds many counts of this clonotype. The chain employs TRBV13 and TRBJ2-3; TRBD2 matches at 9 bases. V lost 5 bases and J lost 4; bases outside the gene matches: 7. The germline V gene has CDR1 PRHDT and CDR2 FYEKMQ (reference sequence). The CDR3 sequence is 15 residues long. The CDR3, as DNA: TGTGCCAGCAGCCGACCGGCGGGAGGGGCAGATACGCAGTATTTT. Its protein product is CASSRPAGGADTQYF.

This clonotype came up a few times. A much more abundant neighbour one base away suggests this may be a read error. V gene TRBV12-5 combines with J gene TRBJ2-1, with TRBD2 matching 10 bases. This CDR3 has 13 residues. CDR1 LGHNT and CDR2 FRNRAP come from the germline V gene. CDR3 region: CASGFGGLADPLF. CDR3 in DNA: TGTGCTAGTGGTTTTGGAGGACTAGCGGATCCTCTCTTC.